This T cell receptor beta chain was sequenced in a study of cytomegalovirus exposure and HLA in healthy donors. Study-wide results and limits: Cytomegalovirus-associated TCR beta chains were listed, numbering roughly 150.

This clone occurred a few times. Its antigen is not known. The CDR3 length is 19 residues. V was clipped by 6 bases and J by 2 bases; unmatched bases: 17. Germline CDR1 reads SEHNR; CDR2 reads FQNEAQ (reference sequence). Primers for the PCR totalled 60 Vbeta and 13 Jbeta. Assay used: immunoSEQ multiplex PCR; TCRdb lists only in-frame clones, some missing. The sample shows some 150,000 clones, over 65% of them seen only once. Every donor was a healthy person donating bone marrow. The V and J genes are TRBV7-9 and TRBJ1-5, with 9 nucleotides matching TRBD1. Specimen: PBMCs. This receptor was taken from a female donor in good health and CMV-seropositive. The CDR3 here is CASSSHLRDRDGGNQPQHF. Here the CDR3 DNA reads TGTGCCAGCAGTTCTCACCTCCGGGACAGGGACGGAGGCAATCAGCCCCAGCATTTT. The variable domain in full, with the rest retrieved from reference TRBV7-9 and TRBJ1-5, is DTGVSQNPRHKITKRGQNVTFRCDPISEHNRLYWYRQTLGQGPEFLTYFQNEAQLEKSRLLSDRFSAERPKGSFSTLEIQRTEQGDSAMYLCASSSHLRDRDGGNQPQHFGDGTRLSIL.